These T cell receptor beta chains were read from a single sample in a study of blood T cell repertoires in COVID-19. TCRdb's copy holds only in-frame clones and misses some; the assay was immunoSEQ multiplex PCR. The sample shows approximately 300,000 clones, about nine tenths of them seen only once. Sequenced input: peripheral blood. Every receptor here comes from a man aged 50-59 years with active or convalescent COVID-19. CDR3s include the opening cysteine and the closing phenylalanine or tryptophan. D genes are given only for firm matches. Clone size, where shown, is once, few, many, or a class for clones that have expanded.

clone size | J gene | D gene | V gene | CDR3 DNA | CDR3 protein
. | TRBJ1-2 | . | TRBV4-2 | TGTGCCAGCAGCCAAGACAGGGCCAACTATGGCTACACCTTC | CASSQDRANYGYTF
. | TRBJ1-2 | TRBD1 | TRBV4-1 | TGCGCCAGCAGCCATCCTCGTACGAGGGACAGGGGGTATGGCTACACCTTC | CASSHPRTRDRGYGYTF
. | TRBJ1-2 | TRBD1 | TRBV19 | TGTGCCAGTACAAGCCGGGACAGGGACAACTATGGCTACACCTTC | CASTSRDRDNYGYTF
. | TRBJ1-5 | TRBD1 | TRBV6-6 | TGTGCCAGCAGTATACAGGGGAGCAGCAATCAGCCCCAGCATTTT | CASSIQGSSNQPQHF
. | TRBJ1-2 | . | TRBV10-3 | TGTGCCATCAGCTCCGAGGGGGTCGGCTACACCTTC | CAISSEGVGYTF
. | TRBJ1-1 | . | TRBV5-1 | TGCGCCAGCAGCCCCAGGGGTGCACTTGTGAACACTGAAGCTTTCTTT | CASSPRGALVNTEAFF
. | TRBJ1-5 | . | TRBV15 | TGTGCCACCAGCAGAGACAGGGCTGGACAGCCCCAGCATTTT | CATSRDRAGQPQHF
once | TRBJ2-5 | . | TRBV18 | TGTGCCAGCTCACCTCAAATTCAAGAGACCCAGTACTTC | CASSPQIQETQYF
. | TRBJ2-5 | TRBD1 | TRBV29-1 | TGCAGCGTTTTTGGACAGGGTATAAAGACCCAGTACTTC | CSVFGQGIKTQYF
. | TRBJ2-1 | . | TRBV20-1 | TGCAGTGCTGGTGGTGCTAGCACGGAGCAGTTCTTC | CSAGGASTEQFF
. | TRBJ1-5 | . | TRBV4-3 | TGCGCCAGCAGCCAAGAACGGGGGCAGCCCCAGCATTTT | CASSQERGQPQHF
. | TRBJ2-5 | . | TRBV5-1 | TGCGCCAGCAGCTTGGGCCAGGGGTACCAAGAGACCCAGTACTTC | CASSLGQGYQETQYF
. | TRBJ1-5 | TRBD1 | TRBV4-3 | TGCGCCAGCAGCCAGGGGACAGGTCAGCCCCAGCATTTT | CASSQGTGQPQHF
. | TRBJ1-3 | TRBD1 | TRBV28 | TGTGCCAGCAGGACCCACATCGGGACAGGGGTTATTAGAGGAAACACCATATATTTT | CASRTHIGTGVIRGNTIYF
. | TRBJ2-6 | . | TRBV4-3 | TGCGCCAGCAGCCCAGGGTCTCCGGCCAACGTCCTGACTTTC | CASSPGSPANVLTF
once | TRBJ2-5 | TRBD2 | TRBV5-1 | TGCGCCAGCAGCTTAGCAGGGACTAGCGGACAAGAGACCCAGTACTTC | CASSLAGTSGQETQYF
few | TRBJ2-7 | . | TRBV7-9 | TGTGCCAGCAGCCCCGGACTGAGTATCGTTTACGAGCAGTACTTC | CASSPGLSIVYEQYF
. | TRBJ2-2 | . | TRBV3-1/TRBV3-2 | TGTGCCAGCAGCCAAGTGAGTGCCGCGAACACCGGGGAGCTGTTTTTT | CASSQVSAANTGELFF
. | TRBJ2-1 | . | TRBV14 | TGTGCCAGCAGACTAGGGGGAATCCATGAGCAGTTCTTC | CASRLGGIHEQFF
. | TRBJ1-6 | . | TRBV24-1 | TGTGCCACCAGTGATGGTAGCTATAATTCACCCCTCCACTTT | CATSDGSYNSPLHF
. | TRBJ2-1 | . | TRBV30 | TGTGCCTGGAGTGACCCCGACACGGGAATTTACAATGAGCAGTTCTTC | CAWSDPDTGIYNEQFF
. | TRBJ2-3 | . | TRBV19 | TGTGCCACCAAACTTTGGTATACGCAGTATTTT | CATKLWYTQYF
once | TRBJ1-5 | TRBD1 | TRBV24-1 | TGTGCCACCAGTGGCGGGACAGGGGGCGCGGATCAGCCCCAGCATTTT | CATSGGTGGADQPQHF
. | TRBJ2-3 | TRBD1 | TRBV7-3 | TGTGCCAGCAGCTTACAGGGGGCAGATACGCAGTATTTT | CASSLQGADTQYF
once | TRBJ2-7 | TRBD2 | TRBV6-6 | TGTGCCAGCAGAGCGGGGACGGGTCTCTACGAGCAGTACTTC | CASRAGTGLYEQYF
. | TRBJ1-1 | . | TRBV2 | TGTGCCAGCAGGAGTGGTGGAGGGGAACTCCGAATGAACACTGAAGCTTTCTTT | CASRSGGGELRMNTEAFF
. | TRBJ1-3 | . | TRBV3-1/TRBV3-2 | TGTGCCAGCAGCCCGGACAGTCTTGGAAACACCATATATTTT | CASSPDSLGNTIYF
. | TRBJ2-7 | TRBD1 | TRBV5-6 | TGTGCCAGCAGCTTGGCCCCGGGACAGACCTACGAGCAGTACTTC | CASSLAPGQTYEQYF
. | TRBJ2-7 | TRBD1 | TRBV19 | TGTGCCAGTAGTATTTCATGGGACAGCTACGAGCAGTACTTC | CASSISWDSYEQYF
few | TRBJ1-5 | TRBD1 | TRBV4-2 | TGTGCCAGCAGCCAAGGCGAGGGGGCTAGTCAGCCCCAGCATTTT | CASSQGEGASQPQHF
once | TRBJ1-3 | TRBD1 | TRBV19 | TGTGCCAGTAGTTCCCTCGACAGGGGCTCTGGAAACACCATATATTTT | CASSSLDRGSGNTIYF
. | TRBJ2-3 | . | TRBV18 | TGTGCCAGCTCACCCCCGGGCGCGGCGGGCTTCGATACGCAGTATTTT | CASSPPGAAGFDTQYF
. | TRBJ1-2 | TRBD1 | TRBV7-2 | TGTGCCAGCAGCTCCGGACAGGGTGGCAATTATGGCTACACCTTC | CASSSGQGGNYGYTF
few | TRBJ2-2 | . | TRBV10-3 | TGTGCCATCAGTGTTACAGATTCGAACACCGGGGAGCTGTTTTTT | CAISVTDSNTGELFF
once | TRBJ2-7 | . | TRBV11-2 | TGTGCCAGCAGCCCCGTATCCTACGAGCAGTACTTC | CASSPVSYEQYF
. | TRBJ1-6 | TRBD1 | TRBV15 | TGTGCCACCAGCAGAGGGGGACAGGGTATTAATTCACCCCTCCACTTT | CATSRGGQGINSPLHF
many | TRBJ2-7 | TRBD2 | TRBV5-1 | TGCGCCAGCAGCTTGACCTTCCGCGGGACTAGCGGCCCTTACTCCTACGAGCAGTACTTC | CASSLTFRGTSGPYSYEQYF
. | TRBJ2-3 | TRBD2 | TRBV4-3 | TGCGCCAGCAGCCAAGACCCCGTCCAGCGGGGGGCGGGTACGCAGTATTTT | CASSQDPVQRGAGTQYF
. | TRBJ1-2 | TRBD1 | TRBV28 | TGTGCCAGCAGTTCTGGGACAGGTGTCTATGGCTACACCTTC | CASSSGTGVYGYTF
. | TRBJ2-5 | . | TRBV5-1 | TGCGCCAGCAGCTTGTACGAGCAAGAGACCCAGTACTTC | CASSLYEQETQYF
. | TRBJ1-5 | . | TRBV5-1 | TGCGCCAGCAGCCCCTTTACAGGGAGTAATCAGCCCCAGCATTTT | CASSPFTGSNQPQHF
. | TRBJ1-1 | . | TRBV4-2 | TGTGCCAGCAGCCCAGTCAGGGGAAGCGCTGAAGCTTTCTTT | CASSPVRGSAEAFF
few | TRBJ1-1 | TRBD1 | TRBV28 | TGTGCCAGCAGTGAGACAGGGGGCGGAGGGAGGTTAATGAACACTGAAGCTTTCTTT | CASSETGGGGRLMNTEAFF
once | TRBJ2-5 | TRBD2 | TRBV7-2 | TGTGCCAGCAGCTTCCCCGGAGCGGGGGGGCCGAGGGAGACCCAGTACTTC | CASSFPGAGGPRETQYF
once | TRBJ2-3 | TRBD1 | TRBV30 | TGTGCCTGGAGTGTACGAACAGGGGGCCCAGATACGCAGTATTTT | CAWSVRTGGPDTQYF
once | TRBJ1-6 | . | TRBV18 | TGTGCCAGCTCAGTCGAGGCCCTAAATTCACCCCTCCACTTT | CASSVEALNSPLHF
. | TRBJ2-3 | . | TRBV24-1 | TGTGCCACCAGTGTAGGAGTCACAGATACGCAGTATTTT | CATSVGVTDTQYF
. | TRBJ2-1 | TRBD1 | TRBV2 | TGTGCCAGCAGTGAAGGGACAGGGACCGAGCAGTTCTTC | CASSEGTGTEQFF
. | TRBJ2-1 | TRBD1 | TRBV5-5 | TGTGCCAGCAGCACGGAGGGCAGGGGGCTCGATGAGCAGTTCTTC | CASSTEGRGLDEQFF
. | TRBJ2-7 | TRBD1 | TRBV7-9 | TGTGCCAGCAGTTGGGACAGGAACTCCTACGAGCAGTACTTC | CASSWDRNSYEQYF
. | TRBJ1-6 | . | TRBV2 | TGTGCCAGCAGTGAAGGCCCCGGTTCACCCCTCCACTTT | CASSEGPGSPLHF
. | TRBJ2-7 | . | TRBV2 | TGTGCCAGCAGTTTCGACAGCTACGAGCAGTACTTC | CASSFDSYEQYF
. | TRBJ1-6 | TRBD1 | TRBV18 | TGTGCCAGCTCAGCGACAGGGTTGGGGACACCCCTCCACTTT | CASSATGLGTPLHF
few | TRBJ1-2 | TRBD1 | TRBV4-2 | TGTGCCAGCAGCCCCGACAGGGCGGCGAACTATGGCTACACCTTC | CASSPDRAANYGYTF
. | TRBJ1-2 | . | TRBV19 | TGTGCCAGTAGTAGAACAGGATCAGATGGCTACACCTTC | CASSRTGSDGYTF
. | TRBJ2-3 | TRBD1 | TRBV27 | TGTGCCAGCAGGCGGACAGGTACAGATACGCAGTATTTT | CASRRTGTDTQYF
. | TRBJ1-4 | . | TRBV10-3 | TGTGCCATCAGTGAGCGTACAGGTTACACTAATGAAAAACTGTTTTTT | CAISERTGYTNEKLFF